These 27 T cell receptor beta chains originate from one sample sequenced in a study of PD-1 blockade in classical Hodgkin lymphoma. The repertoire was sequenced with immunoSEQ multiplex PCR; TCRdb's copy has only in-frame clones and lacks some. The table includes roughly 45,000 clones, approximately 70% detected once. In every patient, relapse followed autologous stem cell transplantation, while exposure to brentuximab vedotin differed. The sequences come from peripheral blood mononuclear cells (PBMCs), collected before the second cycle of nivolumab. The receptor set was obtained from a human donor with classical Hodgkin lymphoma.

J is TRBJ2-3 and V is TRBV6-5, with 7 bases fitting TRBD1. The CDR3 spans 15 residues. The V segment lost 0 bases and the J segment 4 bases; nucleotides outside the gene matches: 4. The germline V gene encodes CDR1 MNHEY and CDR2 SVGAGI. CDR3 protein: CASSYSTGYSDTQYF. The CDR3 nucleotides read TGTGCCAGCAGTTACTCGACAGGGTATTCAGATACGCAGTATTTT.

This chain uses TRBV9 with TRBJ2-5; D call uncertain. The CDR3 runs 15 residues. Between the trimmed V and J ends, which lost 4 bases and 5 bases, there was a span of 18 bases. In germline, CDR1 is SGDLS, CDR2 YYNGEE. The CDR3 DNA follows: TGTGCCAGCAGCACAAGGTCAGGCAATAGGGAGACCCAGTACTTC. This sequence encodes CASSTRSGNRETQYF.

The gene calls are TRBV28 and TRBJ2-5; D gene uncertain. The CDR3 extends over 13 amino acids. Germline CDR1 reads MDHEN; CDR2 reads SYDVKM. The V and J ends lost 5 bases and 3 bases respectively, with 10 bases between them. CDR3 sequence (DNA): TGTGCCAGCAGTACCGACTTAAAAGAGACCCAGTACTTC. It translates to CASSTDLKETQYF.

The V call is TRBV7-9, the J call TRBJ1-3; D gene unclear. Germline V gene lookup returns CDR1 SEHNR and CDR2 FQNEAQ (reference sequence). The CDR3 is 15 residues long. Trimming cost V 6 bases and J 3 bases, with 15 bases left between them. CDR3 nucleotide sequence: TGTGCCAGCAGACCGAAACAGCGTCTTGGAAACACCATATATTTT. Translated: CASRPKQRLGNTIYF. Together with reference TRBV7-9 and TRBJ1-3, the CDR3 gives the full variable domain: DTGVSQNPRHKITKRGQNVTFRCDPISEHNRLYWYRQTLGQGPEFLTYFQNEAQLEKSRLLSDRFSAERPKGSFSTLEIQRTEQGDSAMYLCASRPKQRLGNTIYFGEGSWLTVV.

The rearrangement links TRBV5-6 to TRBJ1-5; D ambiguous. CDR3 size: 13 residues. Germline V lookup: CDR1 SGHDT, CDR2 YYEEEE. The V gene lost 3 bases and the J gene lost 7 bases, with 11 bases spanning the gap. CDR3 sequence (DNA): TGTGCCAGCAGCTCTCCGACGGGCCAGCCCCAGCATTTT. It encodes CASSSPTGQPQHF.

The rearrangement joins TRBV30 to TRBJ2-7, with D possibly being TRBD2 (6 bases). V shed 1 base and J shed 1 base, with 8 bases lying between them. Germline values: CDR1 GTSNPN, CDR2 SVGIG (reference sequence). There are 13 residues in the CDR3. The CDR3 sequence is CAWSGGTSYEQYF. The CDR3 DNA reads TGTGCCTGGAGTGGGGGGACTTCCTACGAGCAGTACTTC.

The V call is TRBV27, the J call TRBJ1-2; no reliable D call. The CDR3 length is 12 residues. The germline V and J ends were trimmed by 6 bases and 6 bases, with 11 bases remaining between them. Germline CDR1 MNHEY, CDR2 SMNVEV (reference sequence). CDR3 nucleotide sequence: TGTGCCAGCAGCTCGGGATCCAATGGCTACACCTTC. Protein product: CASSSGSNGYTF.

The V and J genes are TRBV30 and TRBJ1-3; D is possibly TRBD1 (6 bases). Germline V gives CDR1 GTSNPN, CDR2 SVGIG (reference sequence). There are 17 residues in the CDR3. V lost 1 base and J 6 bases, leaving 22 bases between the germline ends. CDR3 bases: TGTGCCTGGAGTGAAACCCGGGGGCTCTTTCGTGAAAACACCATATATTTT. It yields the protein CAWSETRGLFRENTIYF.

The chain uses TRBV6-5 and TRBJ2-7, with a tentative D call TRBD2 (6 bases). Germline lookup yields CDR1 MNHEY and CDR2 SVGAGI. V lost 0 bases and J lost 3, with 12 bases in between. CDR3 length: 15 residues. Here the CDR3 reads CASSYSNRLDYEQYF. The CDR3 bases are TGTGCCAGCAGTTACTCGAACAGACTAGACTACGAGCAGTACTTC.

The gene calls are TRBV27 and TRBJ2-5; D unresolved. The germline V and J ends were trimmed by 3 bases and 2 bases, with 7 bases remaining between them. Germline-derived CDR1 and CDR2 are MNHEY and SMNVEV (reference sequence). The CDR3 totals 13 residues. CDR3 sequence (DNA): TGTGCCAGCAGTTTGTCCACACAAGAGACCCAGTACTTC. It yields the protein CASSLSTQETQYF.

For the CDR3, the DNA is TGCAGCGTTGAAGATCTTGGTTCCTACGAGCAGTACTTC. Protein: CSVEDLGSYEQYF. The chain has TRBV29-1 and TRBJ2-7; D uncertain. Germline V gene sequence: CDR1 SQVTM, CDR2 ANQGSEA. V was shortened by 0 bases and J by 1 base, with 7 bases between the two germline ends. This CDR3 contains 13 residues.

This clone has more than one count but fewer than ten. J is TRBJ2-7 and V is TRBV10-3; 10 bases align to TRBD2. With V trimmed by 8 bases and J by 5 bases, 9 bases remained unmatched. Germline values: CDR1 ENHRY, CDR2 SYGVKD. The CDR3 is 14 residues long. The CDR3: CAILKASGSDEQYF. CDR3 sequence (DNA): TGTGCCATCCTTAAGGCTAGCGGGAGCGACGAGCAGTACTTC.

The V gene is TRBV6-6, the J gene TRBJ1-2, with D possibly matching TRBD1 (6 bases). This CDR3 region has 14 residues. V lost 4 bases and J 5 bases, leaving 14 bases between the germline ends. The germline V gene encodes CDR1 MNHNY and CDR2 SVGAGI (reference sequence). The CDR3 sequence is CASSSPGAPYGYTF. CDR3 nucleotides: TGTGCCAGCAGTTCCCCGGGGGCCCCTTATGGCTACACCTTC.

The J gene is TRBJ2-1, the V gene TRBV6-6, with TRBD1 identical over 7 bases. CDR1 is MNHNY and CDR2 is SVGAGI in the germline V gene (reference sequence). V lost 10 bases to trimming and J lost 6 bases; unmatched junction nucleotides: 9. The CDR3 covers 13 residues. Here the CDR3 DNA reads TGTGCCACCAGGGTTGGACAGGCCAATGAGCAGTTCTTC. This gives the protein CATRVGQANEQFF.

This chain links TRBV7-8 with TRBJ2-2; no reliable D call. CDR3 length: 14 amino acids. Germline lookup yields CDR1 SGHVS and CDR2 FQNEAQ. V lost 1 base and J 6 bases, leaving 9 bases between the germline ends. CDR3 coding DNA: TGTGCCAGCAGCTTAGACGGGCCTTCCGGGGAGCTGTTTTTT. Its protein is CASSLDGPSGELFF.

The V call is TRBV6-5, the J call TRBJ2-1, with 9 positions matching TRBD1. Trimming removed 5 bases from V and 8 bases from J; junction bases left unmatched: 7. This CDR3 spans 14 amino acids. The germline V gene has CDR1 MNHEY and CDR2 SVGAGI. CDR3 sequence: CASSDWTGAYEQFF. The DNA for the CDR3 is TGTGCCAGCAGTGATTGGACAGGGGCTTATGAGCAGTTCTTC.

The chain has TRBV27 and TRBJ2-7; a possible D gene is TRBD1 (6 bases). The germline V gene has CDR1 MNHEY and CDR2 SMNVEV (reference sequence). The germline V and J ends were trimmed by 0 bases and 6 bases, with 9 bases remaining between them. CDR3 length: 13 amino acids. As DNA, the CDR3 is TGTGCCAGCAGTTTATCCAGGGGTGCCGAGCAGTACTTC. Protein product: CASSLSRGAEQYF.

The rearrangement uses TRBV7-3 and TRBJ2-1; 8 bases are a match to TRBD1. The CDR3 runs to 13 residues. With 7 bases clipped from V and 10 bases from J, the junction kept 9 bases outside the gene matches. Germline-derived CDR1 and CDR2 are SGHTA and FQGTGA. In nucleotides, the CDR3 is TGTGCCAGCACCCCAGGGGGCGGCGGCGAGCAGTTCTTC. Translating gives CASTPGGGGEQFF.

This clone was counted between two and nine times. The CDR3 nucleotides are TGTGCCAGCAGCCGGAAGCAGGGGGAAAAACTGTTTTTT. Residues: CASSRKQGEKLFF. The chain carries TRBV7-6 and TRBJ1-4; D is perhaps TRBD1 (6 bases). CDR1 is SGHVS, CDR2 FNYEAQ, per germline. Trimming pared 5 bases from V and 8 bases from J, leaving 12 bases between. CDR3 length: 13 amino acids.

The chain carries TRBV7-2 and TRBJ1-4, with no clear D. In germline, CDR1 is SGHTA, CDR2 FQGNSA. This CDR3 is built from 13 residues. With 0 bases removed from V and 8 bases from J, the gap between germline ends came to 7 bases. The CDR3 here is CASSLAVGEKLFF. In DNA, the CDR3 is TGTGCCAGCAGCTTAGCCGTAGGCGAAAAACTGTTTTTT.

The rearrangement joins TRBV28 to TRBJ1-2, with TRBD1 identical over 7 bases. Trimming took 4 bases from V and 8 from J; bases not matched to a gene: 16. Germline CDR1 reads MDHEN; CDR2 reads SYDVKM. The CDR3 length is 16 residues. CDR3 coding DNA: TGTGCCAGCAGTTCCGCTTGGCTGACAGGGACGAACGGCTACACCTTC. Protein: CASSSAWLTGTNGYTF.

The V gene is TRBV5-6, the J gene TRBJ2-6; D is tentatively TRBD1 or TRBD2 (5 bases each). Germline V gives CDR1 SGHDT, CDR2 YYEEEE. The CDR3 runs 19 residues. The V gene lost 3 bases and the J gene lost 0 bases, with 19 bases spanning the gap. CDR3 sequence: CASSYLGTAPLSGANVLTF. CDR3 DNA: TGTGCCAGCAGCTACCTCGGGACGGCACCGCTCTCTGGGGCCAACGTCCTGACTTTC.

This clone was picked up a small number of times. The rearrangement links TRBV27 to TRBJ2-7; D possibly corresponds to TRBD2 (7 bases). The CDR3 is 12 amino acids. Trimming removed 6 bases from V and 5 bases from J, with 11 bases in between. CDR1 is MNHEY, CDR2 SMNVEV, per germline (reference sequence). CDR3 amino acids: CASRKGGHEQYF. The CDR3 region has the DNA TGTGCCAGCAGAAAGGGGGGGCACGAGCAGTACTTC.

The J gene is TRBJ2-5, the V gene TRBV5-1, with a possible D match to TRBD2 (6 bases). The CDR3 loop spans 14 amino acids. Germline V gives CDR1 SGHRS, CDR2 YFSETQ. The germline V and J ends were trimmed by 7 bases and 5 bases, with 18 bases remaining between them. The CDR3 bases are TGCGCCAGCCGGAGGGGAGAATTCAAGGAGACCCAGTACTTC. This translates into CASRRGEFKETQYF.

This clone counts as medium-sized. The genes are TRBV27 and TRBJ1-1; tentatively, D is TRBD1 (6 bases). CDR1 and CDR2 (germline): MNHEY, SMNVEV (reference sequence). There are 14 residues in the CDR3. Trimming left V 2 bases short and J 1 base short, with 8 bases between. The CDR3 DNA sequence: TGTGCCAGCAGTTTACAGGGGTCGAACACTGAAGCTTTCTTT. Protein product: CASSLQGSNTEAFF.

CDR3 amino acids: CASSSPRTMGVITGELFF. The DNA of the CDR3 is TGCGCCAGCAGCTCCCCCCGGACTATGGGGGTGATCACCGGGGAGCTGTTTTTT. This rearrangement joins TRBV5-1 to TRBJ2-2, with TRBD2 as a possible D gene (6 bases). Germline V gene sequence: CDR1 SGHRS, CDR2 YFSETQ. CDR3 length: 18 amino acids. V lost 3 bases and J lost 4, with 22 bases in between.

The chain uses TRBV7-8 and TRBJ1-2; D is perhaps TRBD1 (5 bases). V lost 8 bases to trimming and J lost 1 base, with 14 bases between them. The germline V gene has CDR1 SGHVS and CDR2 FQNEAQ. The CDR3 is 14 amino acids. The CDR3 loop is CASLGTEFNYGYTF. CDR3 coding DNA: TGTGCCAGCCTCGGGACTGAATTTAACTATGGCTACACCTTC.